A single sample gave rise to the 9 T cell receptor beta chains below, sequenced in a study of blood T cell repertoires in COVID-19. Here immunoSEQ multiplex PCR was the method, and the copy in TCRdb shows in-frame clones only, minus some. The sample carries 180,000 or so clones, 84% recorded once. The sample taken for sequencing was peripheral blood. The receptors derive from a man in his forties who had recovered from COVID-19.

The J gene is TRBJ2-7, the V gene TRBV2; 7 bases are a match to TRBD2. V lost 4 bases to trimming and J lost 4 bases; unmatched junction nucleotides: 10. Germline CDR1 is SNHLY and CDR2 is FYNNEI. There are 15 residues in the CDR3. Here the CDR3 reads CASSGDGTTSYEQYF. The CDR3 region has the DNA TGTGCCAGCAGTGGCGATGGGACTACGTCTTACGAGCAGTACTTC.

The rearrangement links TRBV6-2 or TRBV6-3 to TRBJ2-7, with D perhaps TRBD1 (5 bases). The CDR3 length is 16 residues. Germline V gives CDR1 MNHEY, CDR2 SVGEGT. Trimming took off 0 bases at V and 5 bases at J, with 17 bases between the two ends. The CDR3, as DNA: TGTGCCAGCAGTTACTCGAAAGGTTTCAGGGCCAACGAGCAGTACTTC. Its translation is CASSYSKGFRANEQYF.

The chain uses TRBV7-9 and TRBJ2-1; D uncertain. This CDR3 comprises 13 residues. Germline CDR1 is SEHNR and CDR2 is FQNEAQ (reference sequence). Trimming took off 6 bases at V and 0 bases at J, with 6 bases between the two ends. CDR3 sequence reads: CASRQISYNEQFF. The CDR3 DNA reads as TGTGCCAGCAGACAGATCTCCTACAATGAGCAGTTCTTC.

The chain is built from TRBV6-6 and TRBJ2-3, with D unclear. With 2 bases removed from V and 2 bases from J, the gap between germline ends came to 11 bases. This CDR3 has 15 residues. Germline CDR1 MNHNY, CDR2 SVGAGI (reference sequence). DNA for the CDR3: TGTGCCAGCAGTTACGGTCAGAAGAACACAGATACGCAGTATTTT. Amino acid sequence: CASSYGQKNTDTQYF.

The chain uses TRBV28 and TRBJ2-7, with 7 nucleotides matching TRBD2. The CDR3 has 14 residues. V trimming: 8 bases; J trimming: 1 base; junction bases outside the gene matches: 8. The germline CDR1 and CDR2 sequences are MDHEN and SYDVKM. CDR3 nucleotides: TGTGCCAGCGCAAGGGCTAGCGGTTCCTACGAGCAGTACTTC. Translation: CASARASGSYEQYF.

The rearrangement links TRBV7-8 to TRBJ2-1; TRBD2 matches at 7 bases. J lost 10 bases, V lost 3 bases, and 3 bases had no gene match. Germline CDR1 SGHVS, CDR2 FQNEAQ. The CDR3 consists of 12 residues. CDR3 residues: CASSLGGGEQFF. The DNA of the CDR3 is TGTGCCAGCAGCTTGGGGGGAGGGGAGCAGTTCTTC.

The chain recombines TRBV7-9 with TRBJ2-3; D gene unclear. V shed 5 bases and J shed 8 bases, with 20 bases lying between them. This CDR3 is built from 15 residues. Germline CDR1 is SEHNR and CDR2 is FQNEAQ (reference sequence). The DNA for the CDR3 is TGTGCCAGCAGCCTATTCCCGGATGGGCATGGTACGCAGTATTTT. Protein: CASSLFPDGHGTQYF.

This chain links TRBV20-1 with TRBJ1-6, with a weak D call TRBD1 (5 bases). Trimming stripped 3 bases from V and 8 bases from J, with 14 bases between. From germline, CDR1 is DFQATT and CDR2 SNEGSKA (reference sequence). CDR3 length equals 14 residues. The CDR3 nucleotides are TGCAGTGCTAGTTCGGGGGTTGGTGATTCACCCCTCCACTTT. It specifies CSASSGVGDSPLHF.

This chain connects TRBV5-4 to TRBJ2-3; TRBD2 is a possible D gene (5 bases). This CDR3 is 15 amino acids long. CDR1 SGHNT and CDR2 YYREEE come from the germline V gene (reference sequence). The V end lost 2 bases, the J end lost 5 bases, and 15 bases lay between the germline ends. The CDR3 region is CASSFHASAGDTQYF. The CDR3 DNA is TGTGCCAGCAGCTTTCACGCTTCGGCGGGAGATACGCAGTATTTT.